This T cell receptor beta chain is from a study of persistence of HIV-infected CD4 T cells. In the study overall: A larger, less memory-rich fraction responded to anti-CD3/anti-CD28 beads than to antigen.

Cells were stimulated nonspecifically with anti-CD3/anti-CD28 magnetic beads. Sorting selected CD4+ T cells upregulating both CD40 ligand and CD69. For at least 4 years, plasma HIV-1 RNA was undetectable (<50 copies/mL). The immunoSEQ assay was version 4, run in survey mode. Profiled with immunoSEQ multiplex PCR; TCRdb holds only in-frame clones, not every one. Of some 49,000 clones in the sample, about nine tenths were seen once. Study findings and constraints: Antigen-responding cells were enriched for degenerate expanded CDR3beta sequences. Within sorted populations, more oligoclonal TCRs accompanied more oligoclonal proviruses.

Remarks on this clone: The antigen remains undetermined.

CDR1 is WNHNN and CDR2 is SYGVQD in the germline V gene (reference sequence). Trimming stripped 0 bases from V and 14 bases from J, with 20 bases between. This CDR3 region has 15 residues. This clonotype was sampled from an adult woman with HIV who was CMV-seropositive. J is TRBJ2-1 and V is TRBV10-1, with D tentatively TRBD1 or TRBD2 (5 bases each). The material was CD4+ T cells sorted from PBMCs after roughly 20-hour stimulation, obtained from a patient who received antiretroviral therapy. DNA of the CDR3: TGCGCCAGCAGTGAGTCTCCGGGACCCCAAACCCCAAAGTTCTTC. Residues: CASSESPGPQTPKFF.